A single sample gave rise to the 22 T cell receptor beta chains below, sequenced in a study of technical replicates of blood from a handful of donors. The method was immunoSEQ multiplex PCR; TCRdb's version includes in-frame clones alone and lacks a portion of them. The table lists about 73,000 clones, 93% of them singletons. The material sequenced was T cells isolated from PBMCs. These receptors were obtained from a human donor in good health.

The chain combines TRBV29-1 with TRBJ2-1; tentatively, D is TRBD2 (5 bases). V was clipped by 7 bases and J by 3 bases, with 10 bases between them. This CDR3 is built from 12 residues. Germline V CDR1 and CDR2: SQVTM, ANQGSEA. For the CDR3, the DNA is TGCAGCGGGGAGCGGAGCTACAATGAGCAGTTCTTC. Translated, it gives CSGERSYNEQFF.

CDR3 DNA: TGCGCCAGCAGCCAGACAGGGGTGGATGAGACCCAGTACTTC. It specifies CASSQTGVDETQYF. V is TRBV5-1 and J is TRBJ2-5; the match to TRBD1 covers 8 bases. With 4 bases clipped from V and 5 bases from J, the junction kept 7 bases outside the gene matches. CDR3 length equals 14 residues. The germline V gene encodes CDR1 SGHRS and CDR2 YFSETQ.

In DNA, the CDR3 is TGTGCCAGCAGTGCTGACTACATGGAGCCCCAGCATTTT. It codes for CASSADYMEPQHF. The chain joins TRBV2 to TRBJ1-5; D ambiguous. V gave up 4 bases and J gave up 8 bases, with 12 bases separating them. Germline V lookup: CDR1 SNHLY, CDR2 FYNNEI. The CDR3 is 13 amino acids.

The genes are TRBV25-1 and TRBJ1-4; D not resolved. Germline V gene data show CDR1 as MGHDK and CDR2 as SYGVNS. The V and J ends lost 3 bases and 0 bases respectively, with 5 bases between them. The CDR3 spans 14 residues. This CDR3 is CASSDSATNEKLFF. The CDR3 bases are TGTGCCAGCAGTGACAGTGCAACTAATGAAAAACTGTTTTTT.

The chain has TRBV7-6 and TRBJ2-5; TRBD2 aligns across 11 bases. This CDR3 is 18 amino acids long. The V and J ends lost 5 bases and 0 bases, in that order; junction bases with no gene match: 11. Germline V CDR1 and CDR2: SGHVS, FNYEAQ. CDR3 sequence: CASSPVGVAGGHQETQYF. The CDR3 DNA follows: TGTGCCAGCAGCCCAGTAGGGGTAGCGGGGGGGCACCAAGAGACCCAGTACTTC.

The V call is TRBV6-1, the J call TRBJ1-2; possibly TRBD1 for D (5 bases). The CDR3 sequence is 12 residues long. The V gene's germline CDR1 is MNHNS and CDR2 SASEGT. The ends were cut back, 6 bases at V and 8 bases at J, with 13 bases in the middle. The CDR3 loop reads CASSDTGGGYTF. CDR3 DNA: TGTGCCAGCAGCGACACAGGCGGCGGCTACACCTTC.

The CDR3 nucleotides read TGTGCCAGCAGCTTAGACTATACTAGCACAGATACGCAGTATTTT. Residues: CASSLDYTSTDTQYF. The chain uses TRBV7-4 and TRBJ2-3, with no clear D. V shed 1 base and J shed 0 bases, with 8 bases lying between them. In germline, CDR1 is SGHVT, CDR2 SQSDAQ. The CDR3 has 15 residues.

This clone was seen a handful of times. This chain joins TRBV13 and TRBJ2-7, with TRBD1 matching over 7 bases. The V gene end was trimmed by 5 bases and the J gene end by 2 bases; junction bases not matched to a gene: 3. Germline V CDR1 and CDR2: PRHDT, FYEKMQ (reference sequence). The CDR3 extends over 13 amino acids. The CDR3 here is CASSRDSPYEQYF. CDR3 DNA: TGTGCCAGCAGCCGGGACAGTCCCTACGAGCAGTACTTC.

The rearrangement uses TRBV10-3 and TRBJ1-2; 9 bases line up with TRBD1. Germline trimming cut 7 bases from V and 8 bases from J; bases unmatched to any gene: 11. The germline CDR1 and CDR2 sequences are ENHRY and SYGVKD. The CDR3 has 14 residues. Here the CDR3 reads CAINPGTGIVGYTF. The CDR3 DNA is TGTGCCATCAACCCCGGGACAGGGATTGTCGGCTACACCTTC.

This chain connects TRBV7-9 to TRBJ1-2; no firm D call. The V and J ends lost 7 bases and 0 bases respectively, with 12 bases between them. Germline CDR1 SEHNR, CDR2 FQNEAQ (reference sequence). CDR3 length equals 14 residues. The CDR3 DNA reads TGTGCCAGCACCCGGAGGTCACCTAACTATGGCTACACCTTC. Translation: CASTRRSPNYGYTF.

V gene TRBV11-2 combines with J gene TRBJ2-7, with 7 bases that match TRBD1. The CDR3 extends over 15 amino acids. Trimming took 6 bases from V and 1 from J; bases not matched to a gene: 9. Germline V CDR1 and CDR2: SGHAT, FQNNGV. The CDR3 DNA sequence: TGTGCCAGCAGACCCACAGGGGTGATTTCCTACGAGCAGTACTTC. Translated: CASRPTGVISYEQYF.

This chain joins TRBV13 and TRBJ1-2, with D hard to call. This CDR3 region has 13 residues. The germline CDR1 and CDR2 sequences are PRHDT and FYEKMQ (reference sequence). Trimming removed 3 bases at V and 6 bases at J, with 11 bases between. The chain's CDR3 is CASSLAGMNGYTF. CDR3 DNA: TGTGCCAGCAGCTTGGCAGGTATGAATGGCTACACCTTC.

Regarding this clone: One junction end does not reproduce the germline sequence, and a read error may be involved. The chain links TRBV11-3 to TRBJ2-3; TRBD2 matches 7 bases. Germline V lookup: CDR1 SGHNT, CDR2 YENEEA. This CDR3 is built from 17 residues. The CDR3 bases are TGTGCCAGCGGCTTAGCTTGGGGGGGTACTAGCACAGATACGCAGTATTTT. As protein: CASGLAWGGTSTDTQYF.

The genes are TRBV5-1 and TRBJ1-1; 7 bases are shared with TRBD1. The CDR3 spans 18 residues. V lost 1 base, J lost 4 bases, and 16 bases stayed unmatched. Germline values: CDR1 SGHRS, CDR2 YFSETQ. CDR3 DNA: TGCGCCAGCAGCTTGTTATCGGCAGAGACAGGGCTGGCCACTGAAGCTTTCTTT. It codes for CASSLLSAETGLATEAFF.

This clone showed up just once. CDR3: CASRWSGAPRNEQFF. The CDR3 nucleotides read TGTGCCAGCAGGTGGAGCGGGGCGCCGCGCAATGAGCAGTTCTTC. V usage is TRBV27 and J usage is TRBJ2-1, with 7 bases matching TRBD2. The V segment lost 6 bases and the J segment 6 bases; nucleotides outside the gene matches: 11. The CDR3 runs to 15 residues. The germline V gene has CDR1 MNHEY and CDR2 SMNVEV (reference sequence).

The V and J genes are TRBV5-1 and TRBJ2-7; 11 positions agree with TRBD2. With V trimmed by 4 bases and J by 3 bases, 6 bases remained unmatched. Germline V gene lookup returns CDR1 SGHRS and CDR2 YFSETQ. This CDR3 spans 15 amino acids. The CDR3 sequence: CASSLAGGPYYEQYF. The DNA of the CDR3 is TGCGCCAGCAGCCTAGCGGGAGGACCCTACTACGAGCAGTACTTC.

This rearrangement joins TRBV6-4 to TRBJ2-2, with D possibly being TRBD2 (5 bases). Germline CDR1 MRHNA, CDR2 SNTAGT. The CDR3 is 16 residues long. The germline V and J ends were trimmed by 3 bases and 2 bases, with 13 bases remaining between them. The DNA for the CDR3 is TGTGCCAGCAGTGAAAATGAGGGAGTAAACACCGGGGAGCTGTTTTTT. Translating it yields CASSENEGVNTGELFF.

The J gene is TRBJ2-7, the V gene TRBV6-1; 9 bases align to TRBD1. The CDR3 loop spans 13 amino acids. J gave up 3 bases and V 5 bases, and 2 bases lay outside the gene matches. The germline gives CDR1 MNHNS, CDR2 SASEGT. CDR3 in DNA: TGTGCCAGCAGTCACAGGGGGCTCTACGAGCAGTACTTC. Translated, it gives CASSHRGLYEQYF.

This CDR3 is CASSPSSSYNEQFF. In DNA, the CDR3 is TGTGCCAGCAGTCCTAGCAGCTCCTACAATGAGCAGTTCTTC. The rearrangement links TRBV25-1 to TRBJ2-1, with D maybe TRBD2 (5 bases). This CDR3 has 14 residues. Trimming left V 5 bases short and J 0 bases short, with 8 bases between. Germline loops: CDR1 MGHDK, CDR2 SYGVNS.

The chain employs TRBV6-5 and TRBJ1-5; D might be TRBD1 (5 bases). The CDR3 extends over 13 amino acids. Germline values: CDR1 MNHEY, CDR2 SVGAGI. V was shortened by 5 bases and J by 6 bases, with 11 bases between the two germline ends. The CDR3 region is CASSVGGGQPQHF. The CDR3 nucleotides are TGTGCCAGCAGTGTGGGGGGGGGTCAGCCCCAGCATTTT.

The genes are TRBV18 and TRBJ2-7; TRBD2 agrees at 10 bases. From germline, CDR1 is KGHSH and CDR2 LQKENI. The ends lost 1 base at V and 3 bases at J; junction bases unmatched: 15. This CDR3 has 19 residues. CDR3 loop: CASSPLGSSGSLKVYEQYF. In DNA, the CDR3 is TGTGCCAGCTCACCACTGGGCTCTAGCGGGAGCCTCAAGGTCTACGAGCAGTACTTC.

The CDR3 sequence is CASSQEGQPNTEAFF. The CDR3 nucleotides read TGTGCCAGCAGCCAAGAGGGACAGCCGAACACTGAAGCTTTCTTT. V gene TRBV14 combines with J gene TRBJ1-1; TRBD1 aligns across 7 bases. This CDR3 comprises 15 residues. Germline V gene lookup returns CDR1 SGHDN and CDR2 FVKESK. J lost 1 base, V lost 0 bases, and 2 bases had no gene match. The full variable domain, its missing parts supplied by reference TRBV14 and TRBJ1-1, is EAGVTQFPSHSVIEKGQTVTLRCDPISGHDNLYWYRRVMGKEIKFLLHFVKESKQDESGMPNNRFLAERTGGTYSTLKVQPAELEDSGVYFCASSQEGQPNTEAFFGQGTRLTVV.